Listed here is a single T cell receptor beta chain. The entry originates in a study of shared clonotypes between healthy human individuals. Trimming pared 2 bases from V and 11 bases from J, leaving 12 bases between. There are 12 residues in the CDR3. CDR1 and CDR2 from the germline V gene are SNHLY and FYNNEI. Assay: immunoSEQ multiplex PCR; the TCRdb copy retains only in-frame clones and omits some. The sample yields about 470,000 clones, 70% to 80% seen once. V usage is TRBV2 and J usage is TRBJ1-2, with unresolved D. The specimen sequenced was PBMCs. The TCR comes from a woman between 40 and 50 years old in good health. Some clones in this sample may be carry-over from other donors' samples. The CDR3 region is CASSENSRVYTF. CDR3 in DNA: TGTGCCAGCAGTGAAAACTCCCGGGTATACACCTTC.